A single sample is the source of the 15 T cell receptor beta chains below, sequenced in a study of cytomegalovirus exposure and HLA in healthy donors. The PCR had 60 Vbeta and 13 Jbeta primers. Sequenced by immunoSEQ multiplex PCR; TCRdb stores in-frame clones only, minus some. The sample includes about 93,000 clones, approximately 81% of them seen just once. What was sequenced was PBMCs. These receptor sequences come from a woman between 40 and 50 years old in good health and CMV-seronegative.

This CDR3 is CASSPDRVYTF. CDR3 coding DNA: TGTGCCAGCTCACCCGACAGGGTCTACACCTTC. This sequence joins TRBV18 and TRBJ1-2, with 7 bases fitting TRBD1. The CDR3 consists of 11 residues. Germline V gives CDR1 KGHSH, CDR2 LQKENI. V lost 3 bases and J lost 10; bases outside the gene matches: 2.

V gene TRBV7-2 combines with J gene TRBJ2-7; 7 positions agree with TRBD1. The CDR3 covers 14 residues. V shed 4 bases and J 3 bases; nucleotides not matched to a gene: 6. Per the germline V gene, CDR1 is SGHTA and CDR2 is FQGNSA. The CDR3 DNA reads TGTGCCAGCAGCTCCTGGGACAGAGACTACGAGCAGTACTTC. Its protein is CASSSWDRDYEQYF.

A few counts support this clone. The genes are TRBV29-1 and TRBJ1-1; 7 nucleotides align to TRBD1. This CDR3 is 12 amino acids long. The trim removed 5 bases at V and 6 bases at J, leaving 6 bases unmatched. CDR1 is SQVTM, CDR2 ANQGSEA, per germline. The CDR3 loop reads CSVRGLLPEAFF. For the CDR3, the DNA is TGCAGCGTTAGGGGGCTGCTTCCTGAAGCTTTCTTT.

Here the CDR3 DNA reads TGTGCAACTATTATCGGCGGCGGGTCCTATGGCTACACCTTC. This encodes CATIIGGGSYGYTF. The chain combines TRBV6-5 with TRBJ1-2; D not certain. CDR1 and CDR2 (germline): MNHEY, SVGAGI. The CDR3 is made up of 14 amino acids.

This clone occurred a few times. This chain joins TRBV6-4 and TRBJ2-5; 7 bases align to TRBD2. Germline assignment: CDR1 MRHNA and CDR2 SNTAGT. This CDR3 contains 15 residues. With V trimmed by 7 bases and J by 5 bases, 13 bases remained unmatched. The CDR3 reads CASTGREGRKETQYF. For the CDR3, the DNA is TGTGCCAGCACGGGGAGGGAGGGAAGGAAGGAGACCCAGTACTTC.

The chain couples TRBV6-5 to TRBJ2-7; 7 bases are a match to TRBD1. Trimming removed 0 bases from V and 5 bases from J; junction bases left unmatched: 10. Germline values: CDR1 MNHEY, CDR2 SVGAGI. The CDR3 length is 16 residues. The CDR3 bases are TGTGCCAGCAGTTACTCGGCGACAGGGAGATTCCACGAGCAGTACTTC. Translation gives CASSYSATGRFHEQYF.

This clone came up a few times. The chain recombines TRBV19 with TRBJ1-1; TRBD1 matches 12 bases. From germline, CDR1 is LNHDA and CDR2 SQIVND (reference sequence). Trimming cost V 6 bases and J 3 bases; bases outside gene matches: 8. The CDR3 runs 16 residues. CDR3 sequence reads: CASRRDRGRGDTEAFF. The CDR3 region has the DNA TGTGCCAGTAGACGGGACAGGGGGCGCGGTGACACTGAAGCTTTCTTT.

J is TRBJ2-1 and V is TRBV29-1; 9 nucleotides align to TRBD2. J lost 2 bases, V lost 3 bases, and 5 bases had no gene match. The CDR3 loop spans 15 amino acids. Per the germline V gene, CDR1 is SQVTM and CDR2 is ANQGSEA. The CDR3 nucleotides are TGCAGCGTTGAGGGGCGGGGGGGAACCTACAATGAGCAGTTCTTC. Encoded protein: CSVEGRGGTYNEQFF.

The chain employs TRBV15 and TRBJ2-7, with 7 bases fitting TRBD2. Germline V gene data show CDR1 as LNHNV and CDR2 as YYDKDF (reference sequence). CDR3 length equals 13 residues. V shed 0 bases, J shed 6 bases, and the junction held 2 bases outside the gene matches. CDR3 sequence reads: CATSRDWEGEQYF. Here the CDR3 DNA reads TGTGCCACCAGCAGAGATTGGGAGGGCGAGCAGTACTTC.

V is TRBV15 and J is TRBJ2-1, with 11 bases that match TRBD2. Germline V CDR1 and CDR2: LNHNV, YYDKDF (reference sequence). With 1 base clipped from V and 8 bases from J, the junction kept 7 bases outside the gene matches. This CDR3 contains 16 residues. CDR3 residues: CATSRVTSGSPHEQFF. CDR3 nucleotides: TGTGCCACCAGCAGAGTTACTAGCGGGAGTCCGCATGAGCAGTTCTTC.

This clone has only one observation. This chain links TRBV18 with TRBJ2-3; D is perhaps TRBD1 (5 bases). The CDR3 covers 14 residues. Trimming stripped 4 bases from V and 2 bases from J, with 10 bases between. The germline CDR1 and CDR2 sequences are KGHSH and LQKENI. Written as DNA, the CDR3 is TGTGCCAGCTCACGCCCTGGGGCCACAGATACGCAGTATTTT. It specifies CASSRPGATDTQYF. The full variable domain, in which reference TRBV18 and TRBJ2-3 provide the parts outside the CDR3, is NAGVMQNPRHLVRRRGQEARLRCSPMKGHSHVYWYRQLPEEGLKFMVYLQKENIIDESGMPKERFSAEFPKEGPSILRIQQVVRGDSAAYFCASSRPGATDTQYFGPGTRLTVL.

This clone came up a few times. This chain links TRBV6-6 with TRBJ1-4, with D perhaps matching TRBD1 (6 bases). CDR1 and CDR2 from the germline V gene are MNHNY and SVGAGI (reference sequence). With 5 bases removed from V and 12 bases from J, the gap between germline ends came to 10 bases. The CDR3 contains 11 residues. The CDR3 sequence is CASSGGAELFF. In nucleotides, the CDR3 is TGTGCCAGCAGTGGGGGGGCAGAACTGTTTTTT.

The V call is TRBV6-1, the J call TRBJ2-2; 7 positions match TRBD1. Germline assignment: CDR1 MNHNS and CDR2 SASEGT. The CDR3 contains 14 residues. Germline trimming cut 6 bases from V and 0 bases from J; bases unmatched to any gene: 1. The CDR3 DNA is TGTGCCAGCAGGGACAGGTCGAACACCGGGGAGCTGTTTTTT. Amino acid sequence: CASRDRSNTGELFF.

A single count supports this clone. V gene TRBV15 combines with J gene TRBJ1-4; 8 nucleotides line up with TRBD1. The CDR3 has 15 residues. Germline trimming cut 5 bases from V and 8 bases from J; bases unmatched to any gene: 10. CDR1 is LNHNV and CDR2 is YYDKDF in the germline V gene (reference sequence). The CDR3 protein is CATSGQGSNREKLFF. The CDR3 coding sequence is TGTGCCACCAGCGGACAGGGTAGCAATCGGGAAAAACTGTTTTTT.

CDR3 nucleotide sequence: TGCGCCAGCAGCGATTCGTGGGGGAGCGGGAGGGGAAAGTTCTTC. Translating it yields CASSDSWGSGRGKFF. This chain connects TRBV5-1 to TRBJ2-1; 10 bases are a match to TRBD2. The CDR3 covers 15 residues. Per germline, CDR1 SGHRS and CDR2 YFSETQ. Losses at the gene ends were 4 bases for V and 14 bases for J; bases not matched to a gene: 15.